The clone carrying this T cell receptor beta chain was seen a single time. This record comes from a study of blood T cell repertoires in COVID-19. Germline values: CDR1 LGHNA, CDR2 YNFKEQ. V trimming: 3 bases; J trimming: 4 bases; junction bases outside the gene matches: 7. This CDR3 spans 15 amino acids. As handled by the study authors: Amplification of reference gene primers provided the estimated nucleated cell counts. Assay: immunoSEQ multiplex PCR; the TCRdb copy retains only in-frame clones and omits some. V and J calls and clone size are copied from that table; D and trimming were computed from the DNA. The profile shows approximately 81,000 clones, 90% to 95% of them singletons.

The TCR comes from a woman in her 50s in a cohort sampled during active COVID-19. The V call is TRBV4-2, the J call TRBJ2-7; 9 nucleotides align to TRBD2. The sample comprised peripheral blood. The CDR3 sequence: CASSHVGSGGYEQYF. CDR3 in DNA: TGTGCCAGCAGCCACGTAGGTAGCGGGGGATACGAGCAGTACTTC.